Below, one T cell receptor (beta chain) is given with its context. Its antigen is as yet unknown. These data come from a study of beta chain features in type 1 diabetes. The study's findings and limits: Naive, central memory and regulatory TCRB repertoires appeared more similar among patients than healthy donors. Shorter TCRB CDR3s, moderately but significantly so, were found in Type 1 diabetes patients in all four CD4+ subsets. PCR may have favored shorter templates equally in patients and controls.

Sorted populations were all over 95% pure. Sequencing targeted expressed TCRB transcripts, as all isolated RNA had been reverse transcribed. TCRdb's copy holds only in-frame clones and misses some; the assay was immunoSEQ multiplex PCR. The sample lists approximately 84,000 clones; 25% to 35% were seen once. V lost 0 bases and J 0 bases, leaving 5 bases between the germline ends. Germline CDR1 and CDR2: LGHNA and YNFKEQ. This CDR3 region has 15 residues. The source is a woman aged 18-29 years in good health. Source material: stem cell memory CD4+ T cells from blood. The chain links TRBV4-2 to TRBJ1-4; D is unclear. CDR3 loop: CASSQDSTTNEKLFF. DNA for the CDR3: TGTGCCAGCAGCCAAGATTCTACAACTAATGAAAAACTGTTTTTT.